This TCR beta chain is drawn from a study of memory CD4+ T cells and cytomegalovirus serostatus. Study-wide background: Of the healthy Belgian adults, under 10 were CMV seropositive and 20 to 25 seronegative. Study findings and constraints: About 40% of the roughly 150 known CMV-associated TCRbeta sequences appeared in CD4+ memory.

Single viable CD3+CD4+CD8-CD45RO+ cells were sorted as the memory CD4+ T cells. Only in-frame clones appear in the TCRdb table, and some are missing; sequencing was by immunoSEQ multiplex PCR. Of under 50,000 clones listed, about 70% are singletons. About this clone: Antigen unknown.

The V gene end was trimmed by 4 bases and the J gene end by 4 bases; junction bases not matched to a gene: 5. The germline V gene has CDR1 SGHAT and CDR2 FQNNGV. The CDR3 has 15 amino acids. The sequence came from an adult in good health and CMV-seropositive. What was sequenced was memory CD4+ T cells from blood. The rearrangement uses TRBV11-2 and TRBJ1-5; 9 bases map to TRBD1. CDR3 nucleotides: TGTGCCAGCAGCTCCAGGACAGGGGCGAATCAGCCCCAGCATTTT. Protein sequence: CASSSRTGANQPQHF.